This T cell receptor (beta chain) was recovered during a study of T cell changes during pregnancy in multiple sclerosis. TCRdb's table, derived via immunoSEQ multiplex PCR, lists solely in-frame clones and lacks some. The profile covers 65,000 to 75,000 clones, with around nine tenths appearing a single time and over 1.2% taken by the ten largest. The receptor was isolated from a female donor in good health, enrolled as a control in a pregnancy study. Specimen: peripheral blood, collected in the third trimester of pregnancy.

CDR3 region: CASSLSGLYTDTQYF. In nucleotides, the CDR3 is TGTGCCAGCAGTTTATCCGGACTTTACACAGATACGCAGTATTTT. This chain joins TRBV28 and TRBJ2-3; TRBD2 might be the D (5 bases). Germline assignment: CDR1 MDHEN and CDR2 SYDVKM. Trimming took 1 base from V and 2 from J, leaving 10 bases between them. The CDR3 runs 15 residues.